The present TCR beta chain was sequenced within a study of T cells expressing NK-cell markers. Overall study: Sequencing of TCR beta repertoires drew on sorted CD3+CD56+NKG2C+, CD3+CD56+NKG2C- and CD3+CD56-NKG2C+ T cells.

With respect to this clonotype: Its antigen remains unknown.

Overall study results and limits: Similarly, these clonotypes led the CD3+CD56-NKG2C+ fraction as well in several donors. Expanded NKG2C+ T cell clones had unclear HCMV specificity.

From its re-call of the 5' RACE reads, TCRdb lists each CDR3 protein once, without DNA. This sample lists 200,000 to 300,000 distinct CDR3 sequences; its ten largest clones have around 4%. The receptor comes from a woman aged 18 to 75 in good health. Material: blood T cells: a sorted CD56 or NKG2C T cell subset, CD4+ or CD8+ T cells, or bulk PBMC T cells (not recorded which).

The CDR3 loop is CASTWILANTGELFF. The chain carries TRBV6-1 and TRBJ2-2. Per the germline V gene, CDR1 is MNHNS and CDR2 is SASEGT. This CDR3 region has 15 residues.